The T cell receptor beta chain described here comes from a study of technical replicates of blood from several donors. Only in-frame clones appear in the TCRdb table, and some are missing; sequencing was by immunoSEQ multiplex PCR. The data show 98,000 or so clones, 95% seen once. Germline V gene data show CDR1 as SGHNT and CDR2 as YENEEA. The CDR3 runs 17 residues. Trimming cost V 7 bases and J 0 bases; bases outside gene matches: 13. This TCR derives from a human donor in good health. The V gene is TRBV11-3, the J gene TRBJ2-3; 7 nucleotides match TRBD2. Sequencing was done on a sample of T cells isolated from PBMCs. The CDR3 DNA sequence: TGTGCCAGCAAATCCGACCCCGGGGGGACGAGCACAGATACGCAGTATTTT. Protein: CASKSDPGGTSTDTQYF.